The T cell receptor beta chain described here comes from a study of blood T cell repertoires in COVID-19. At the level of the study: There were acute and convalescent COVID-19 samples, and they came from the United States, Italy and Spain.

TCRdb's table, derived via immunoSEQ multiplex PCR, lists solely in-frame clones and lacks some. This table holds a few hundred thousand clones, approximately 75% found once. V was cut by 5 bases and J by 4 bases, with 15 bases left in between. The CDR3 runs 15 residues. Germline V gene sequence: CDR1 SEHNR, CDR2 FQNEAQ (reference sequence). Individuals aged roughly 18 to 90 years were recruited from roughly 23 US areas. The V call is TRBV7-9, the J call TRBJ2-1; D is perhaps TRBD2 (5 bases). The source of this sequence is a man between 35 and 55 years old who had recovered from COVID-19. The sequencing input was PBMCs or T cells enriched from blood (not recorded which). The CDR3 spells CASSPRAATYNEQFF. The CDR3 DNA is TGTGCCAGCAGCCCCAGAGCGGCTACTTACAATGAGCAGTTCTTC.